This TCR beta chain was identified in a study of T-cell reconstitution after alpha-beta-depleted transplantation in children. General observations from the study: Reportedly, alpha-beta T cells present about two months post-transplant originated from several hundred expanded clones of graft origin. Once a year had passed after transplant, T-cell counts and diversity came mostly from newly produced T cells. Diversity of TCRbeta at day 60 was high in some patients, arising from surviving recipient T cells and thymic progenitors.

As for this clonotype: Its target is not known.

Preparation of the TCRbeta library was carried out with unique molecular identifiers. One entry per CDR3 protein, called by TCRdb with MiXCR from the PCR reads. Of a few hundred thousand distinct CDR3 sequences listed, around 27% are singletons. Germline V gene sequence: CDR1 ENHRY, CDR2 SYGVKD. The CDR3 spans 14 residues. Trimming removed 2 bases from V and 4 bases from J, with 11 bases in between. The receptor was derived from a boy less than two years old with Wiskott-Aldrich syndrome, due to receive a stem cell transplant. The input for sequencing was PBMCs, taken before TCRalphabeta/CD19-depleted stem cell transplant. This chain connects TRBV10-3 to TRBJ1-1; tentatively, D is TRBD1 (5 bases). For the CDR3, the DNA is TGTGCCATCAGTGAGCAGGGTGGCCCCACTGAAGCTTTCTTT. It is translated as CAISEQGGPTEAFF.